The 3 T cell receptor beta chains listed next were all sequenced from one sample in a study of cytomegalovirus exposure and HLA in healthy donors. Use of 60 Vbeta and 13 Jbeta primers characterized the PCR. Assay used: immunoSEQ multiplex PCR; TCRdb lists only in-frame clones, some missing. The sample has just over 150,000 clones. The material sequenced was PBMCs. These receptors were taken from an older woman in good health and CMV-seronegative.

Comments on this clone: An end of the junction differs from the germline gene, which may be a read error. J is TRBJ1-2 and V is TRBV9, with D possibly being TRBD1 (6 bases). The CDR3 is 14 residues long. The germline CDR1 and CDR2 sequences are SGDLS and YYNGEE. CDR3 loop: CASSVEQGADGYTF. In nucleotides, the CDR3 is TGTGCCAGCAGCGTAGAACAGGGTGCCGATGGGTACACCTTC.

V usage is TRBV27 and J usage is TRBJ2-1, with a possible D match to TRBD2 (6 bases). The CDR3 extends over 17 amino acids. Germline lookup yields CDR1 MNHEY and CDR2 SMNVEV (reference sequence). V was pared by 5 bases and J by 7 bases, with 24 bases between. The CDR3 is CASSTLPGGGTINEQFF. The CDR3 nucleotides read TGTGCCAGCAGTACACTCCCGGGTGGGGGGACCATTAATGAGCAGTTCTTC.

V is TRBV5-1 and J is TRBJ1-3; D is ambiguous. Germline V gives CDR1 SGHRS, CDR2 YFSETQ. V lost 4 bases and J lost 3, with 11 bases in between. This CDR3 spans 14 amino acids. The CDR3 sequence: CASSPQDFGNTIYF. CDR3 DNA: TGCGCCAGCAGCCCTCAGGATTTTGGAAACACCATATATTTT.